These T cell receptor beta chains were read from a single sample in a study of T cell responses to AZD1222 COVID-19 vaccine. Profiled with immunoSEQ multiplex PCR; TCRdb holds only in-frame clones, not every one. Of fewer than 200,000 clones in the sample, almost 95% were seen once. The specimen was peripheral blood, collected on day 0 of AZD1222 vaccination. The receptors originated from an adult in good health. Both conserved end residues are part of each CDR3. Fields, in order: CDR3 protein, CDR3 DNA, V gene, clone size, D gene, J gene. The D gene is left open where the match is weak. Only some rows state a clone size, as once, few, many or a class for expanded clones.

CASRQGSRGYTF	TGTGCCAGCAGGCAGGGGTCGCGTGGCTACACCTTC	TRBV28	NA	NA	TRBJ1-2
CASLGGRYNEQFF	TGTGCCAGCCTAGGGGGACGGTACAATGAGCAGTTCTTC	TRBV19	NA	NA	TRBJ2-1
CASSQEGPRNTEAFF	TGTGCCAGCAGCCAAGAAGGCCCCAGGAACACTGAAGCTTTCTTT	TRBV3-1/TRBV3-2	NA	NA	TRBJ1-1
CASSHLPPPLSGVKTTQYF	TGCGCCAGCAGCCACCTTCCTCCCCCCTTGTCAGGGGTGAAGACGACCCAGTACTTC	TRBV5-1	NA	NA	TRBJ2-5
CASSQDITPGTQYF	TGCGCCAGCAGCCAAGATATTACCCCGGGTACGCAGTATTTT	TRBV4-1	NA	NA	TRBJ2-3
CASSLGTGDEKLFF	TGCGCCAGCAGCCTCGGGACAGGGGATGAAAAACTGTTTTTT	TRBV5-1	NA	TRBD1	TRBJ1-4
CASSYQGATLANEKLFF	TGCGCCAGCAGCTATCAGGGGGCTACACTGGCTAATGAAAAACTGTTTTTT	TRBV4-1	NA	TRBD1	TRBJ1-4
CASSLSGGIGNTQYF	TGTGCCAGCAGCTTAAGCGGGGGCATCGGGAATACGCAGTATTTT	TRBV7-3	NA	NA	TRBJ2-3
CASSFGLRYGYTF	TGTGCCAGCAGTTTTGGACTGCGCTATGGCTACACCTTC	TRBV12-3/TRBV12-4	NA	NA	TRBJ1-2
CASSLSGFTEAFF	TGTGCCAGCAGTTTATCTGGGTTCACTGAAGCTTTCTTT	TRBV12-3/TRBV12-4	NA	NA	TRBJ1-1
CASSPGQGGPQHF	TGTGCCAGCAGCCCGGGACAGGGGGGCCCCCAGCATTTT	TRBV28	NA	TRBD1	TRBJ1-5
CASSLEVSSYEQYF	TGTGCCAGCAGCTTGGAGGTTAGCTCCTACGAGCAGTACTTC	TRBV5-4	NA	NA	TRBJ2-7
CASSPKAVLSNYGYTF	TGTGCCAGCTCACCAAAGGCAGTCCTATCTAACTATGGCTACACCTTC	TRBV18	NA	NA	TRBJ1-2
CASTQQGTGYTF	TGTGCCAGCACCCAGCAGGGCACGGGATACACCTTC	TRBV6-5	once	NA	TRBJ1-2
CASSVGGYNSPLHF	TGTGCCAGCAGCGTAGGGGGCTATAATTCACCCCTCCACTTT	TRBV9	NA	NA	TRBJ1-6
CASSTRTGPDTQYF	TGTGCCAGTAGTACTCGGACAGGCCCAGATACGCAGTATTTT	TRBV19	NA	TRBD1	TRBJ2-3
CASRTGQEPQHF	TGTGCCAGCAGGACAGGGCAAGAGCCCCAGCATTTT	TRBV2	NA	TRBD1	TRBJ1-5
CASTLSDQPQHF	TGTGCCAGCACCCTCAGTGATCAGCCCCAGCATTTT	TRBV2	NA	NA	TRBJ1-5
CSAQEYNEQFF	TGCAGTGCTCAGGAGTACAATGAGCAGTTCTTC	TRBV20-1	NA	NA	TRBJ2-1
CASNDRDNQPQHF	TGTGCCAGCAACGACAGAGACAATCAGCCCCAGCATTTT	TRBV7-2	once	NA	TRBJ1-5
CASSLRGYNEKLFF	TGTGCCAGCAGCCTCAGGGGGTATAATGAAAAACTGTTTTTT	TRBV6-2/TRBV6-3	NA	TRBD1	TRBJ1-4
CASSGYGEQFF	TGTGCCAGCAGTGGGTACGGTGAGCAGTTCTTC	TRBV9	NA	NA	TRBJ2-1
CASSDLSGGTKDTQYF	TGTGCCAGCAGTGACCTTAGCGGGGGGACCAAAGATACGCAGTATTTT	TRBV6-1	once	TRBD2	TRBJ2-3
CASSLLAGWGTDTQYF	TGTGCCAGCAGCCTCCTAGCGGGGTGGGGCACAGATACGCAGTATTTT	TRBV9	NA	TRBD2	TRBJ2-3